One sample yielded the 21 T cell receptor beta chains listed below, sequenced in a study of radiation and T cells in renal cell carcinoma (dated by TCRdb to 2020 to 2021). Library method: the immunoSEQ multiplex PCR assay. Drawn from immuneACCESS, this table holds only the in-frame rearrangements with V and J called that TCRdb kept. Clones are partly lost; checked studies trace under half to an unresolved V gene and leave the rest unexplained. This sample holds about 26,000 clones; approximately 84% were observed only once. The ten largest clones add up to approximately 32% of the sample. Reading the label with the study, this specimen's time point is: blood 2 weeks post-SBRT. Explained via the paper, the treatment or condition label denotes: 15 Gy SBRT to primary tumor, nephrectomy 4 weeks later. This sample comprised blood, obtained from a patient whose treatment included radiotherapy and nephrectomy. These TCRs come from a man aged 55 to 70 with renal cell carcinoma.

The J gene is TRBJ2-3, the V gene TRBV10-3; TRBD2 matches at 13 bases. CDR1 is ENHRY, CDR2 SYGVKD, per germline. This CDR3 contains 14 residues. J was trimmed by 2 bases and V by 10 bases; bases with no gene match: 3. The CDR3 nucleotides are TGTGCCAGCGGACTAGCGGGAGCCACAGATACGCAGTATTTT. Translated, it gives CASGLAGATDTQYF.

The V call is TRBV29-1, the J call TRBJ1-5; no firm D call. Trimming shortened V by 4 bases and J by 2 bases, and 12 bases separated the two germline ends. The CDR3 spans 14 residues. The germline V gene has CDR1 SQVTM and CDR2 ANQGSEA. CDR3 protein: CSVAVGSGNQPQHF. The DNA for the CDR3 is TGCAGCGTTGCTGTAGGGTCCGGCAATCAGCCCCAGCATTTT.

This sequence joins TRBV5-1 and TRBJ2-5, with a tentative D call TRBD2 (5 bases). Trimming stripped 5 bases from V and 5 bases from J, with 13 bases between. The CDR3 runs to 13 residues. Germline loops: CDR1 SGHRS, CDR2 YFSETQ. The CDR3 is CASSWESDETQYF. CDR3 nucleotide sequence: TGCGCCAGCAGTTGGGAGTCCGATGAGACCCAGTACTTC.

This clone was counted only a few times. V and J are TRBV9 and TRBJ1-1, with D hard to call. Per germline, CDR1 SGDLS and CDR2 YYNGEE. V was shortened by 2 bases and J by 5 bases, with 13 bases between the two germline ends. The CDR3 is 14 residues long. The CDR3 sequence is CASSVHEGRTEAFF. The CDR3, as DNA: TGTGCCAGCAGCGTCCACGAAGGGAGGACTGAAGCTTTCTTT.

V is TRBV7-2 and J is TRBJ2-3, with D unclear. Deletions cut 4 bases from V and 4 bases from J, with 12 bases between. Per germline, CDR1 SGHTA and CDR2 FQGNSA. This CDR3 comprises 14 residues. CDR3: CASSSKFGADTQYF. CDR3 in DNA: TGTGCCAGCAGCTCGAAATTCGGAGCAGATACGCAGTATTTT.

The DNA for the CDR3 is TGTGCCAGCAGCTTAGGCCCCGGCGGCATGAACACTGAAGCTTTCTTT. Translated, it gives CASSLGPGGMNTEAFF. V gene TRBV13 combines with J gene TRBJ1-1, with D hard to call. The CDR3 is 16 amino acids. The ends were cut back, 0 bases at V and 0 bases at J, with 11 bases in the middle. Germline lookup yields CDR1 PRHDT and CDR2 FYEKMQ (reference sequence).

CDR3 nucleotides: TGCGCCAGCAGCTTGGTCGAGGGGGGAATGAAGGAGCAGTACTTC. Residues: CASSLVEGGMKEQYF. The rearrangement links TRBV5-1 to TRBJ2-7, with D perhaps given as TRBD1 or TRBD2 (6 bases each). Per the germline V gene, CDR1 is SGHRS and CDR2 is YFSETQ. The CDR3 runs 15 residues. V gave up 0 bases and J gave up 7 bases, with 17 bases separating them.

The CDR3 reads CASTSGSAGEQFF. CDR3 DNA: TGTGCCAGCACTAGCGGGAGCGCTGGTGAGCAGTTCTTC. This chain links TRBV6-5 with TRBJ2-1, with 10 bases fitting TRBD2. V was clipped by 7 bases and J by 9 bases; unmatched bases: 6. Germline values: CDR1 MNHEY, CDR2 SVGAGI. The CDR3 is 13 residues long.

As DNA, the CDR3 is TGTGCCAGCAGCATTGGACCCGGCCAAGAGACCCAGTACTTC. Translation gives CASSIGPGQETQYF. The chain links TRBV7-2 to TRBJ2-5; D not resolved. The CDR3 has 14 amino acids. Germline assignment: CDR1 SGHTA and CDR2 FQGNSA. V shed 5 bases and J shed 1 base, with 11 bases lying between them.

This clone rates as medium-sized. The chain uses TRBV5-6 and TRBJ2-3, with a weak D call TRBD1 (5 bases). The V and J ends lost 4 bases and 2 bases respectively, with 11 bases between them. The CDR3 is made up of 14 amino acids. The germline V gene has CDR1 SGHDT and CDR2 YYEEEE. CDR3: CASSGALVTDTQYF. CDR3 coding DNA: TGTGCCAGCAGCGGGGCGCTAGTCACAGATACGCAGTATTTT.

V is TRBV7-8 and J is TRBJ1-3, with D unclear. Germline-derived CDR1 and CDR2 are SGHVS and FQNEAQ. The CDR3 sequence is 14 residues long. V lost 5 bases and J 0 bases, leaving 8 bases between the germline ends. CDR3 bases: TGTGCCAGCAGCCAAGCAATCTCTGGAAACACCATATATTTT. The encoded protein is CASSQAISGNTIYF.

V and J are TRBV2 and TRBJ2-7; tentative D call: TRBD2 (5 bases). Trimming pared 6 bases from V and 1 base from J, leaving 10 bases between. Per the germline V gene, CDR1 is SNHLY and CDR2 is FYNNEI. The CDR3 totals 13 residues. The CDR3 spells CASSPRRSYEQYF. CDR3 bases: TGTGCCAGCAGCCCCAGGAGGTCCTACGAGCAGTACTTC.

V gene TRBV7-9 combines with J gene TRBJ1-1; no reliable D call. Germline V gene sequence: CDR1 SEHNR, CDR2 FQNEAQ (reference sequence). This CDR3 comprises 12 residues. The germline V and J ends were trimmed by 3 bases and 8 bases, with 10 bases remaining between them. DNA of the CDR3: TGTGCCAGCAGCTTTTGGGGTGGGGAAGCTTTCTTT. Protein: CASSFWGGEAFF.

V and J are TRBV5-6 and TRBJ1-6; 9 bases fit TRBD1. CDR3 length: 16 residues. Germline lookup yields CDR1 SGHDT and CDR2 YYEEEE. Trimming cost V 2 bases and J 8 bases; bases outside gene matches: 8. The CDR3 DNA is TGTGCCAGCAGCTTCGGAACCGGGACAGGGTATTCACCCCTCCACTTT. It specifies CASSFGTGTGYSPLHF.

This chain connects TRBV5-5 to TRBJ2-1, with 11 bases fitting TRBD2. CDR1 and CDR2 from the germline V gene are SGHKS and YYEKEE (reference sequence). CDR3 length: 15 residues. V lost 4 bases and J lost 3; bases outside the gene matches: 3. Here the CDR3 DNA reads TGTGCCAGCAGCGTGGGACTAGCGGTCTACAATGAGCAGTTCTTC. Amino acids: CASSVGLAVYNEQFF.

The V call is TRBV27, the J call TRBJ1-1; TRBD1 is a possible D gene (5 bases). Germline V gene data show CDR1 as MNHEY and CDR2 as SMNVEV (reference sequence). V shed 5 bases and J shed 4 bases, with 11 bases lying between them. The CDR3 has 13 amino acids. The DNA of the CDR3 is TGTGCCAGCAGTCGCGCAGGGATCACTGAAGCTTTCTTT. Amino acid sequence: CASSRAGITEAFF.

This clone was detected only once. This chain's CDR3 is CASSLSFDSTYNEQFF. The CDR3 DNA reads TGTGCCAGCAGCTTATCCTTTGACAGTACCTACAATGAGCAGTTCTTC. This chain uses TRBV7-6 with TRBJ2-1, with TRBD1 as a possible D gene (5 bases). Germline CDR1 reads SGHVS; CDR2 reads FNYEAQ. V was pared by 2 bases and J by 2 bases, with 13 bases between. CDR3 length: 16 amino acids.

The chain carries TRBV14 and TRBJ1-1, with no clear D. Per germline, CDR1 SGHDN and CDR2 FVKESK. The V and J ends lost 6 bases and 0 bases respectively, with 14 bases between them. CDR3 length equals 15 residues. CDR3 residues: CASSPLQTVNTEAFF. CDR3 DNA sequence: TGTGCCAGCAGTCCACTCCAGACTGTGAACACTGAAGCTTTCTTT.

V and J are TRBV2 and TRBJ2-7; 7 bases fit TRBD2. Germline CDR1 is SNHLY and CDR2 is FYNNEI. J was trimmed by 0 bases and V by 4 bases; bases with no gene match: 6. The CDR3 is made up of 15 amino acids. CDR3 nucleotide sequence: TGTGCCAGCAGTGTTCGGCGGGAGTACTCCTACGAGCAGTACTTC. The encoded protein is CASSVRREYSYEQYF.

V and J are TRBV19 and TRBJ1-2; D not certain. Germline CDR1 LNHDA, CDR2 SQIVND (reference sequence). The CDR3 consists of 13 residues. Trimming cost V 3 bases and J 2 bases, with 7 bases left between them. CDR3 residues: CASSIGRNYGYTF. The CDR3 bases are TGTGCCAGTAGTATTGGCAGAAACTATGGCTACACCTTC.

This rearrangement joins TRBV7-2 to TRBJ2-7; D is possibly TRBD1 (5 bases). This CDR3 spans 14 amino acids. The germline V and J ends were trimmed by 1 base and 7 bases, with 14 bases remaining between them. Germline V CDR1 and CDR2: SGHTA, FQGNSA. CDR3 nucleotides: TGTGCCAGCAGCTTAGTGGGTCAGGGTCAAGAGCAGTACTTC. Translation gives CASSLVGQGQEQYF.